Each of the 22 T cell receptor beta chains below was sequenced from the same sample in a study of T-cell reconstitution after alpha-beta-depleted transplantation in children. Unique molecular identifiers were incorporated when the TCRbeta library was constructed. TCRdb reprocessed the PCR reads with MiXCR, giving one entry per CDR3 protein. The sample yields just under 250,000 distinct CDR3 sequences, about 25% seen once. The starting material was PBMCs, obtained before TCRalphabeta/CD19-depleted stem cell transplant. The receptors were gathered from a girl aged 2-9 years with Fanconi anemia, due to receive a stem cell transplant.

This clonotype was counted many times. The J gene is TRBJ2-2, the V gene TRBV7-2; TRBD2 agrees at 9 bases. The J segment lost 3 bases and the V segment lost 4 bases, leaving 3 bases of the junction unmatched. The CDR3 is 15 amino acids. CDR1 SGHTA and CDR2 FQGNSA come from the germline V gene. CDR3 loop: CASSWLAGYTGELFF. CDR3 bases: TGTGCCAGCAGCTGGCTAGCGGGGTACACCGGGGAGCTGTTTTTT.

The chain has TRBV5-1 and TRBJ2-5; TRBD2 matches at 8 bases. V was clipped by 0 bases and J by 9 bases; unmatched bases: 13. CDR3 length: 16 residues. The V gene's germline CDR1 is SGHRS and CDR2 YFSETQ. The CDR3 sequence is CASSLDGAGDQGAQYF. Here the CDR3 DNA reads TGCGCCAGCAGCTTGGATGGAGCGGGAGACCAAGGGGCCCAGTACTTC.

The table lists this clonotype with a few counts. V and J are TRBV6-4 and TRBJ2-1, with 7 bases identical to TRBD2. Trimming at V came to 8 bases and at J to 4 bases, leaving 8 bases not matched to a gene. Germline V gene data show CDR1 as MRHNA and CDR2 as SNTAGT. The CDR3 has 14 amino acids. CDR3 DNA: TGTGCCAGCGGGGGAGGGACTGAGTACAATGAGCAGTTCTTC. Residues: CASGGGTEYNEQFF.

The table lists this clonotype with many counts. The V and J genes are TRBV12-3 or TRBV12-4 and TRBJ2-5; 10 nucleotides align to TRBD1. The ends lost 9 bases at V and 5 bases at J; junction bases unmatched: 3. The CDR3 contains 12 residues. CDR3: CASRQGAETQYF. The CDR3 DNA reads TGTGCCAGTAGACAGGGGGCGGAGACCCAGTACTTC.

The table lists this clonotype with a few counts. This chain joins TRBV25-1 and TRBJ2-3, with TRBD1 as a possible D gene (5 bases). There are 13 residues in the CDR3. V was cut by 7 bases and J by 1 base, with 9 bases left in between. Germline values: CDR1 MGHDK, CDR2 SYGVNS. The CDR3 DNA follows: TGTGCCAGCAAAGAACAGGGCACAGATACGCAGTATTTT. It yields the protein CASKEQGTDTQYF.

This rearrangement joins TRBV5-1 to TRBJ2-3, with unresolved D. Trimming shortened V by 0 bases and J by 5 bases, and 13 bases separated the two germline ends. The CDR3 length is 15 residues. From germline, CDR1 is SGHRS and CDR2 YFSETQ. The CDR3 is CASSLEEARRDTQYF. DNA for the CDR3: TGCGCCAGCAGCTTGGAGGAAGCGAGGAGAGATACGCAGTATTTT.

V gene TRBV20-1 combines with J gene TRBJ2-7, with 8 bases fitting TRBD2. The length of the CDR3 is 13 residues. V was pared by 5 bases and J by 4 bases, with 7 bases of the junction left unmatched. Germline V gives CDR1 DFQATT, CDR2 SNEGSKA (reference sequence). The CDR3 DNA is TGCAGTGCTCCACCGGGACTAGTATACGAGCAGTACTTC. This translates into CSAPPGLVYEQYF.

The rearrangement joins TRBV20-1 to TRBJ2-5; D is unclear. CDR3 length equals 12 residues. Deletions cut 2 bases from V and 5 bases from J, with 9 bases between. Looked up from germline, CDR1 is DFQATT and CDR2 is SNEGSKA (reference sequence). Here the CDR3 reads CSARQLTETQYF. The DNA for the CDR3 is TGCAGTGCTAGACAGTTGACGGAGACCCAGTACTTC.

Points on this clonotype: A read error may produce the germline difference seen at one junction end. The chain employs TRBV12-3 or TRBV12-4 and TRBJ1-4; D perhaps matches TRBD1 (6 bases). This CDR3 comprises 15 residues. CDR3 amino acids: CASTLRTVSSEKLFF. CDR3 nucleotides: TGTGCCAGCACTTTAAGGACAGTTTCGAGTGAAAAACTGTTTTTT.

V is TRBV27 and J is TRBJ2-5; D is ambiguous. Per germline, CDR1 MNHEY and CDR2 SMNVEV (reference sequence). V was trimmed by 0 bases and J by 5 bases, leaving 19 bases between them. This CDR3 comprises 17 residues. In nucleotides, the CDR3 is TGTGCCAGCAGTTTATCCCCGGGCACTGGGTTCTATGAGACCCAGTACTTC. It codes for CASSLSPGTGFYETQYF.

As concerns this clonotype: Given a much more abundant clone one base away, this may be a read error. The chain recombines TRBV29-1 with TRBJ2-5; D may be TRBD2 (5 bases). The CDR3 consists of 11 residues. The V gene lost 4 bases and the J gene lost 3 bases, with 6 bases spanning the gap. Germline CDR1 reads SQVTM; CDR2 reads ANQGSEA. CDR3: CSVAGEETQYF. The CDR3 DNA reads as TGCAGCGTTGCCGGGGAAGAGACCCAGTACTTC.

V gene TRBV11-1 combines with J gene TRBJ2-1; 10 bases map to TRBD2. In germline, CDR1 is SGHAT, CDR2 FQDESV (reference sequence). The V gene end was trimmed by 2 bases and the J gene end by 4 bases; junction bases not matched to a gene: 11. CDR3 size: 18 residues. CDR3 coding DNA: TGTGCCAGCAGCTTATTGCTAGCGGGAGATAACCCGTACAATGAGCAGTTCTTC. Encoded protein: CASSLLLAGDNPYNEQFF.

Concerning this clonotype: It may be a read error: a sequence one base away is much more abundant. The rearrangement links TRBV29-1 to TRBJ1-2; the D is unclear. Trimming took off 2 bases at V and 4 bases at J, with 2 bases between the two ends. Germline V gene data show CDR1 as SQVTM and CDR2 as ANQGSEA. The CDR3 runs 10 residues. The CDR3 loop is CSVETYGYTF. CDR3 nucleotides: TGCAGCGTTGAAACCTATGGCTACACCTTC.

This clonotype has at least ten counts. The chain carries TRBV29-1 and TRBJ2-5; TRBD2 matches at 9 bases. V was pared by 3 bases and J by 13 bases, with 9 bases of the junction left unmatched. Germline CDR1 is SQVTM and CDR2 is ANQGSEA. This CDR3 is built from 12 residues. The CDR3 here is CSVDASGDNRYF. CDR3 nucleotides: TGCAGCGTTGACGCTAGCGGGGACAATCGGTACTTC. The complete variable domain, with remaining parts taken from reference TRBV29-1 and TRBJ2-5, reads SAVISQKPSRDICQRGTSLTIQCQVDSQVTMMFWYRQQPGQSLTLIATANQGSEATYESGFVIDKFPISRPNLTFSTLTVSNMSPEDSSIYLCSVDASGDNRYFGPGTRLLVL.

This clonotype was found many times. The chain recombines TRBV6-1 with TRBJ2-7; D may be TRBD2 (5 bases). The germline V and J ends were trimmed by 2 bases and 5 bases, with 22 bases remaining between them. The CDR3 covers 17 residues. Germline V CDR1 and CDR2: MNHNS, SASEGT. The CDR3, as DNA: TGTGCCAGCAGTGAAAGCCTCTATGGGAGAATCTTACACGAGCAGTACTTC. Its protein product is CASSESLYGRILHEQYF.

This clonotype was counted at least ten times. This chain connects TRBV6-4 to TRBJ2-1, with 8 bases aligning to TRBD2. The junction had 12 bases not matched to a gene; V was cut back by 5 bases and J by 6 bases. Germline assignment: CDR1 MRHNA and CDR2 SNTAGT. The CDR3 contains 16 residues. The CDR3 sequence: CASSPFSGGQLNEQFF. The CDR3 DNA reads TGTGCCAGCAGTCCCTTCAGCGGGGGACAACTCAATGAGCAGTTCTTC.

This clonotype was counted many times. The chain recombines TRBV29-1 with TRBJ2-6, with D uncertain. This CDR3 region has 14 residues. Germline CDR1 reads SQVTM; CDR2 reads ANQGSEA. Trimming took off 5 bases at V and 2 bases at J, with 10 bases between the two ends. The CDR3 bases are TGCAGCGTTCTTTCCGGGCCTGGGGCCAACGTCCTGACTTTC. This codes for CSVLSGPGANVLTF.

This clonotype has only one observation. Possible read error: a much larger clone is one base away. This sequence joins TRBV7-2 and TRBJ2-1, with D uncertain. The CDR3 is 12 amino acids. CDR1 is SGHTA and CDR2 is FQGNSA in the germline V gene. For the CDR3, the DNA is TGTGTCAGCAGCCCCCTGCGCAATGAGCAGTTCTTC. The encoded protein is CVSSPLRNEQFF.

This clonotype came up many times. The CDR3 protein is CSVSRERNTEAFF. CDR3 bases: TGCAGCGTTAGCCGGGAAAGGAACACTGAAGCTTTCTTT. J is TRBJ1-1 and V is TRBV29-1; D is unclear. V lost 5 bases and J lost 1, with 11 bases in between. The CDR3 is made up of 13 amino acids. Germline CDR1 SQVTM, CDR2 ANQGSEA.

The chain is built from TRBV20-1 and TRBJ1-5; the D is unclear. CDR3 length: 15 amino acids. Trimming removed 1 base at V and 0 bases at J, with 10 bases between. The germline gives CDR1 DFQATT, CDR2 SNEGSKA (reference sequence). CDR3 bases: TGCAGTGCTAGAGTATGGGCAGGTAGCAATCAGCCCCAGCATTTT. It codes for CSARVWAGSNQPQHF.

Many counts were recorded for this clonotype. The genes are TRBV10-3 and TRBJ2-1; D perhaps matches TRBD2 (6 bases). Trimming left V 6 bases short and J 0 bases short, with 12 bases between. Germline V gene lookup returns CDR1 ENHRY and CDR2 SYGVKD. The CDR3 covers 15 residues. CDR3 sequence: CAISGLATSYNEQFF. The CDR3 DNA follows: TGTGCCATCAGCGGGCTAGCGACCTCCTACAATGAGCAGTTCTTC.

In its sample, this clonotype was seen many times. V is TRBV20-1 and J is TRBJ2-7; TRBD2 matches 11 bases. The CDR3 loop spans 15 amino acids. Germline V gene lookup returns CDR1 DFQATT and CDR2 SNEGSKA (reference sequence). The trim removed 1 base at V and 3 bases at J, leaving 5 bases unmatched. CDR3 DNA sequence: TGCAGTGCTAGAGGTCCACTAGCGGGAGTCTACGAGCAGTACTTC. It specifies CSARGPLAGVYEQYF.